The next 28 T cell receptor beta chains were all read from a single sample in a study of blood T cell repertoires in COVID-19. This table comes from immunoSEQ multiplex PCR, and its TCRdb copy is limited to in-frame clones, with some not included. The sample shows over 65,000 clones, about nine tenths of them seen only once. Sequencing was performed on peripheral blood. The source is a man younger than 40 with acute or convalescent COVID-19.

This clone was detected only once. The chain links TRBV28 to TRBJ1-6; a weak D match, TRBD1 (6 bases). This CDR3 comprises 19 residues. V was shortened by 1 base and J by 0 bases, with 16 bases between the two germline ends. Per the germline V gene, CDR1 is MDHEN and CDR2 is SYDVKM. The CDR3 DNA reads as TGTGCCAGCAGTTTATTTGGGACATCTCAAGGCTCCTATAATTCACCCCTCCACTTT. Amino acids: CASSLFGTSQGSYNSPLHF.

The count of this clone is one. CDR3 sequence reads: CASRPGGPYEQYF. The CDR3 DNA is TGTGCCAGCCGCCCGGGGGGCCCCTACGAGCAGTACTTC. The V call is TRBV28, the J call TRBJ2-7; D might be TRBD2 (7 bases). Germline CDR1 MDHEN, CDR2 SYDVKM. V lost 8 bases, J lost 2 bases, and 13 bases lay in between. The CDR3 has 13 residues.

This rearrangement joins TRBV7-3 to TRBJ2-3; the match to TRBD2 covers 9 bases. With V trimmed by 5 bases and J by 0 bases, 3 bases remained unmatched. Germline CDR1 SGHTA, CDR2 FQGTGA. The CDR3 runs to 15 residues. CDR3 sequence reads: CASSTLAGSTDTQYF. Written as DNA, the CDR3 is TGTGCCAGCAGCACACTAGCGGGTAGCACAGATACGCAGTATTTT. The variable domain in full, with the rest retrieved from reference TRBV7-3 and TRBJ2-3, is GAGVSQTPSNKVTEKGKYVELRCDPISGHTALYWYRQSLGQGPEFLIYFQGTGAADDSGLPNDRFFAVRPEGSVSTLKIQRTERGDSAVYLCASSTLAGSTDTQYFGPGTRLTVL.

V and J are TRBV5-5 and TRBJ1-1, with D possibly TRBD1 on 5 matching bases. The CDR3 length is 15 residues. Between the trimmed V and J ends, which lost 0 bases and 5 bases, there was a span of 14 bases. Germline V gene data show CDR1 as SGHKS and CDR2 as YYEKEE (reference sequence). This CDR3 is CASSLVPRGWTEAFF. The CDR3 DNA is TGTGCCAGCAGCTTGGTGCCTAGGGGTTGGACTGAAGCTTTCTTT.

This chain links TRBV7-9 with TRBJ2-1; 9 bases are shared with TRBD2. The V gene's germline CDR1 is SEHNR and CDR2 FQNEAQ (reference sequence). The CDR3 contains 17 residues. V gave up 0 bases and J gave up 5 bases; unmatched junction bases: 8. CDR3 nucleotide sequence: TGTGCCAGCAGCTTAGCGCTAAGGCTAGCGGGACACAATGAGCAGTTCTTC. The encoded protein is CASSLALRLAGHNEQFF. Looking up the rest from reference TRBV7-9 and TRBJ2-1 gives the full variable domain: DTGVSQNPRHKITKRGQNVTFRCDPISEHNRLYWYRQTLGQGPEFLTYFQNEAQLEKSRLLSDRFSAERPKGSFSTLEIQRTEQGDSAMYLCASSLALRLAGHNEQFFGPGTRLTVL.

The rearrangement joins TRBV30 to TRBJ2-1; possibly TRBD1 for D (6 bases). The CDR3 runs 14 residues. V gave up 6 bases and J gave up 0 bases, with 12 bases separating them. CDR1 GTSNPN and CDR2 SVGIG come from the germline V gene (reference sequence). CDR3 bases: TGTGCCTGTAGGACAGCCCCCTCCTACAATGAGCAGTTCTTC. It yields the protein CACRTAPSYNEQFF.

The chain uses TRBV28 and TRBJ2-3; 11 bases align to TRBD2. CDR1 is MDHEN and CDR2 is SYDVKM in the germline V gene. The CDR3 spans 17 residues. V dropped 5 bases and J dropped 2; count of bases not matched to a gene: 9. The DNA of the CDR3 is TGTGCCAGCAGTCTAGAACTGACTAGCGGGAACACAGATACGCAGTATTTT. The encoded protein is CASSLELTSGNTDTQYF.

The chain employs TRBV9 and TRBJ2-3; perhaps TRBD2 as D (5 bases). Germline V gives CDR1 SGDLS, CDR2 YYNGEE. Trimming shortened V by 2 bases and J by 5 bases, and 9 bases separated the two germline ends. This CDR3 comprises 13 residues. CDR3 in amino acids: CASSVGDEDTQYF. CDR3 in DNA: TGTGCCAGCAGCGTGGGAGACGAAGATACGCAGTATTTT.

The chain is built from TRBV6-6 and TRBJ2-5, with TRBD2 identical over 7 bases. Trimming removed 3 bases from V and 4 bases from J; junction bases left unmatched: 5. CDR1 and CDR2 (germline): MNHNY, SVGAGI (reference sequence). This CDR3 is 14 amino acids long. The CDR3 reads CASSYAGAGETQYF. The CDR3 DNA sequence: TGTGCCAGCAGTTATGCGGGAGCGGGAGAGACCCAGTACTTC.

The DNA for the CDR3 is TGTGCCAGCAGTTTATCGATGCTAGCGGGGTCCAATGAGCAGTTCTTC. Amino acid sequence: CASSLSMLAGSNEQFF. The chain uses TRBV27 and TRBJ2-1; TRBD2 matches at 9 bases. Trimming took 0 bases from V and 6 from J; bases not matched to a gene: 6. The germline CDR1 and CDR2 sequences are MNHEY and SMNVEV (reference sequence). The CDR3 consists of 16 residues.

This chain connects TRBV28 to TRBJ2-7, with 12 bases aligning to TRBD2. Germline V gene data show CDR1 as MDHEN and CDR2 as SYDVKM. CDR3 length equals 16 residues. J lost 5 bases, V lost 8 bases, and 13 bases had no gene match. The CDR3 DNA is TGTGCCAGCCAACTAGCGGGAGGTCCCGAGGTCGACGAGCAGTACTTC. Its protein product is CASQLAGGPEVDEQYF.

This chain joins TRBV5-6 and TRBJ1-2, with TRBD1 identical over 8 bases. Germline trimming cut 7 bases from V and 2 bases from J; bases unmatched to any gene: 10. The CDR3 length is 15 residues. Per germline, CDR1 SGHDT and CDR2 YYEEEE. DNA for the CDR3: TGTGCCAGCCTTCAAGACAGGGGTGGGAACTATGGCTACACCTTC. Translated: CASLQDRGGNYGYTF.

The V and J genes are TRBV5-1 and TRBJ2-3; TRBD2 aligns across 13 bases. V was pared by 3 bases and J by 4 bases, with 5 bases of the junction left unmatched. CDR1 SGHRS and CDR2 YFSETQ come from the germline V gene. This CDR3 has 16 residues. This chain's CDR3 is CASSWTSGSGADTQYF. For the CDR3, the DNA is TGCGCCAGCAGCTGGACTAGCGGGAGTGGGGCAGATACGCAGTATTTT.

The rearrangement joins TRBV7-3 to TRBJ2-3, with TRBD1 as a possible D gene (5 bases). Looked up from germline, CDR1 is SGHTA and CDR2 is FQGTGA. V lost 3 bases, J lost 0 bases, and 10 bases lay in between. The CDR3 covers 15 residues. Here the CDR3 DNA reads TGTGCCAGCAGCTTTAGGGGAACTAGCACAGATACGCAGTATTTT. Its translation: CASSFRGTSTDTQYF.

V usage is TRBV12-3 or TRBV12-4 and J usage is TRBJ2-7, with D perhaps matching TRBD1 (5 bases). Trimming cost V 3 bases and J 5 bases, with 11 bases left between them. The CDR3 runs to 13 residues. CDR3: CASSFGAGDEQYF. The DNA of the CDR3 is TGTGCCAGCAGTTTTGGGGCTGGGGACGAGCAGTACTTC.

The chain carries TRBV6-6 and TRBJ2-3; TRBD1 matches 7 bases. V dropped 7 bases and J dropped 2; count of bases not matched to a gene: 3. Germline V gene data show CDR1 as MNHNY and CDR2 as SVGAGI (reference sequence). CDR3 size: 13 residues. The CDR3 DNA reads TGTGCCAGCATCGAGGGGGCCACAGATACGCAGTATTTT. Its translation: CASIEGATDTQYF.

V gene TRBV29-1 combines with J gene TRBJ2-1, with D maybe TRBD2 (5 bases). Per the germline V gene, CDR1 is SQVTM and CDR2 is ANQGSEA. Trimming left V 4 bases short and J 2 bases short, with 9 bases between. The CDR3 covers 13 residues. CDR3 in amino acids: CSVGGRTYNEQFF. In DNA, the CDR3 is TGCAGCGTTGGAGGGCGGACCTACAATGAGCAGTTCTTC.

This chain uses TRBV10-3 with TRBJ2-2; tentatively, D is TRBD1 (6 bases). In germline, CDR1 is ENHRY, CDR2 SYGVKD. CDR3 size: 16 residues. Trimming cost V 6 bases and J 4 bases, with 18 bases left between them. CDR3 region: CAISQTQGMGTGELFF. CDR3 DNA: TGTGCCATCAGCCAAACACAGGGTATGGGCACCGGGGAGCTGTTTTTT.

This clone was detected a few times. This rearrangement joins TRBV7-2 to TRBJ1-6; D uncertain. V gave up 1 base and J gave up 6 bases, with 13 bases separating them. This CDR3 spans 16 amino acids. Germline lookup yields CDR1 SGHTA and CDR2 FQGNSA. CDR3 protein: CASSLVEVLINSPLHF. Written as DNA, the CDR3 is TGTGCCAGCAGCTTAGTGGAGGTCCTAATTAATTCACCCCTCCACTTT.

The gene calls are TRBV7-3 and TRBJ1-1; TRBD1 is a possible D gene (5 bases). The CDR3 sequence is 15 residues long. From germline, CDR1 is SGHTA and CDR2 FQGTGA. Trimming took off 3 bases at V and 0 bases at J, with 11 bases between the two ends. CDR3 sequence: CASSLTASMNTEAFF. The CDR3 nucleotides read TGTGCCAGCAGCTTGACAGCTTCTATGAACACTGAAGCTTTCTTT. The full variable domain, rest sourced from reference TRBV7-3 and TRBJ1-1, is GAGVSQTPSNKVTEKGKYVELRCDPISGHTALYWYRQSLGQGPEFLIYFQGTGAADDSGLPNDRFFAVRPEGSVSTLKIQRTERGDSAVYLCASSLTASMNTEAFFGQGTRLTVV.

The genes are TRBV11-2 and TRBJ2-5; 8 bases align to TRBD1. The germline V gene has CDR1 SGHAT and CDR2 FQNNGV. The CDR3 is 15 amino acids. The trim removed 1 base at V and 4 bases at J, leaving 5 bases unmatched. Here the CDR3 DNA reads TGTGCCAGCAGCTTAGGGACAGGGCTTTCAGAGACCCAGTACTTC. Translating gives CASSLGTGLSETQYF.

This clone was recorded once. The V call is TRBV30, the J call TRBJ1-2; D is undetermined. CDR1 is GTSNPN and CDR2 is SVGIG in the germline V gene (reference sequence). This CDR3 has 13 amino acids. The V end lost 4 bases, the J end lost 1 base, and 10 bases lay between the germline ends. The CDR3 spells CAWTIDLNYGYTF. CDR3 coding DNA: TGTGCCTGGACGATAGATCTTAACTATGGCTACACCTTC.

The rearrangement uses TRBV9 and TRBJ1-1; 7 bases fit TRBD1. CDR3 length: 15 residues. J lost 1 base, V lost 0 bases, and 3 bases had no gene match. Germline CDR1 and CDR2: SGDLS and YYNGEE. CDR3 amino acids: CASSVAGTANTEAFF. The CDR3 region has the DNA TGTGCCAGCAGCGTAGCGGGGACAGCGAACACTGAAGCTTTCTTT.

In this sample, this clone turned up many times. J is TRBJ1-5 and V is TRBV5-8; D is uncertain. Germline V gene data show CDR1 as SGHTS and CDR2 as YDEGEE. This CDR3 contains 12 residues. Deletions cut 7 bases from V and 5 bases from J, with 10 bases between. The DNA for the CDR3 is TGTGCCAGCGGAATAGCCGATCAGCCCCAGCATTTT. Translating it yields CASGIADQPQHF.

The chain couples TRBV11-2 to TRBJ2-1, with no clear D. The CDR3 loop spans 13 amino acids. V lost 1 base and J 6 bases, leaving 7 bases between the germline ends. CDR1 SGHAT and CDR2 FQNNGV come from the germline V gene. The CDR3 nucleotides read TGTGCCAGCAGCTTAGCGTGGAGCAATGAGCAGTTCTTC. Translation gives CASSLAWSNEQFF.

The chain uses TRBV12-3 or TRBV12-4 and TRBJ2-6; D remains ambiguous. The length of the CDR3 is 13 residues. Between the trimmed V and J ends, which lost 5 bases and 1 base, there was a span of 3 bases. In DNA form, the CDR3 reads TGTGCCAGCAGTCGGTCTGGGGCCAACGTCCTGACTTTC. Protein product: CASSRSGANVLTF.

V usage is TRBV7-9 and J usage is TRBJ1-1; a possible D gene is TRBD1 (6 bases). The CDR3 is 13 residues long. The germline gives CDR1 SEHNR, CDR2 FQNEAQ (reference sequence). Trimming removed 4 bases from V and 7 bases from J, with 13 bases in between. CDR3 nucleotide sequence: TGTGCCAGCAGCTCCATCGGACAGAGTGAAGCTTTCTTT. This encodes CASSSIGQSEAFF.

In nucleotides, the CDR3 is TGTGCCAGCAGTTTAAGGGGACTAGTCCGATCCGGGGAGCTGTTTTTT. Its protein is CASSLRGLVRSGELFF. V and J are TRBV28 and TRBJ2-2; 8 nucleotides align to TRBD2. CDR1 is MDHEN and CDR2 is SYDVKM in the germline V gene. The CDR3 loop spans 16 amino acids. J was trimmed by 6 bases and V by 2 bases; bases with no gene match: 8.